This entry concerns a single T cell receptor beta chain. This clonotype was detected only a few times. Its binding antigen is unknown. There are no base qualities to consult, and no much larger clone falls within one base. The time point tag for this specimen amounts to: patch test 1, 2 weeks after DPC sensitization. The sample's treatment or condition label, decoded: therapeutic diphenylcyclopropenone sensitization with weekly scalp DPC. Blood at each patch-test visit was drawn before the patch test was applied. Eligible patients were aged 18 to 70, diagnosed with alopecia, deemed suitable for DPC therapy, and excluded if pregnant. Total RNA was extracted from unfractionated whole blood collected in Tempus Blood RNA tubes. The library was made by RACE. The listed sequencing device is NextSeq 500. During library preparation, unique molecular identifiers were attached to individual cDNA molecules so that TCRs could be counted in a quantitative, reproducible way. From each blood RNA sample, both TCR alpha and TCR beta chains were sequenced. Per the authors' processing: A median of about 87,000 TCRs per sample was observed, with a range of roughly 20,000 to 700,000. V, J and CDR3 annotation of the TCR reads was carried out using the Decombinator software suite. To make PS versus PT1 abundance plots, every sample was subsampled to the same number of TCRs (28,000). Expanded TCRs were defined as absent before sensitization and observed at least eight times at the 2-week time point. The raw public data were reprocessed by TCRdb itself: fastp quality trimming at Q25, MiXCR clonotype calling, in-frame beta chains only. Rows are unified per CDR3 protein, each entry keeping the most common DNA and genes. The V and J calls, along with clone size, are taken from TCRdb and not from the paper's own processing. The sample table records more than 150,000 distinct CDR3 sequences; more than 14% of these occur just once. The ten largest make up 1.7% of the sample.

The sample originates from a study of human T cells and chemical hapten exposure (dated by TCRdb to the early 2020s). About the study as a whole: For sensitization, 2% DPC in acetone was applied to a 2 cm by 2 cm area of upper inner arm skin. Patient blood was sampled pre-sensitization (week 0) and at 2, 6 and about 24 weeks after DPC sensitization. Alopecia areata with under or over 50% scalp involvement, alopecia totalis and alopecia universalis were represented in the patient cohort, which was mostly female. Blood for TCR sequencing was provided by twenty-nine alopecia patients at one to four time points (pre-sensitization, 2, 6 and 24 weeks). Patch testing was done on the upper back using Finn chambers containing 0.01% DPC, and results were scored after 6 days according to International Contact Dermatitis Research Group standards. The libraries were sequenced as a pool, and the TCR yield per sample differed mostly because of small variations in library volumes within the pool. Weekly therapeutic DPC doses were additionally applied to the scalp of patients throughout the roughly 25-week study period. The study tracked peripheral blood TCR repertoire changes in vivo during primary and secondary sensitization to the hapten diphenylcyclopropenone (DPC) in alopecia patients.

On the study overall, not on this receptor specifically: DPC sensitization did not change the number of TCRs with a frequency above 1 in 1000, and there was no evidence of changes in global repertoire structure. A positive correlation was found between the number of PT1 expanded TCRs and patch test score, with significance reached at thresholds 8, 16 and 32 but not 4. Expanded TCRs formed significantly more large CDR3 similarity clusters than pre-sensitization or healthy control sets, consistent with antigen-driven responses. Because all patients had alopecia, a presumed autoimmune disease, the immune response of the patients might differ from that of healthy individuals. After repeated subsampling, the strength of the expansion versus patch-test correlation and the threshold at which it became significant changed.

The sequencing here drew on whole blood, taken in connection with sensitization to the hapten diphenylcyclopropenone (DPC). This receptor was identified in a woman in her twenties or thirties with alopecia areata. Some clones in this sample may be carry-over from other donors' samples.

The DNA sequence reads TGTGCCAGCAGTGCGGGGACTAGCGGGAGGAAGCTCTACGAGCAGTACTTC. It encodes CASSAGTSGRKLYEQYF. Here the chain combines TRBV6-1 and TRBJ2-7, and 15 bases in between align with TRBD2. The CDR3 has 17 amino acids, counting the end cysteine and phenylalanine. Only the CDR3 DNA is retained, 51 bases long and in frame from the first base. Germline trimming amounts to 4 bases on V and 3 bases on J, with 7 as the count of junction bases outside the gene matches. As encoded in the germline V gene, CDR1 is MNHNS while CDR2 is SASEGT.